This paragraph reports one T cell receptor beta chain. The antigen is not known. The repertoire was sequenced with immunoSEQ multiplex PCR; TCRdb's copy has only in-frame clones and lacks some. The sample carries more than 95,000 clones, around 92% recorded once. V gave up 2 bases and J gave up 5 bases, with 10 bases separating them. The germline CDR1 and CDR2 sequences are SGDLS and YYNGEE. The CDR3 spans 13 residues. These data originate in a study of T cell responses to AZD1222 COVID-19 vaccine. Study background: The analysis combined second doses at about 4 or about 12 weeks. Study observations and caveats: Donors, mostly white British, included more females; clonal diversity was possibly underestimated.

The chain links TRBV9 to TRBJ2-5; perhaps TRBD2 as D (6 bases). Sequenced here: peripheral blood, sampled on day 0 of AZD1222 vaccination. The clonotype originates from an adult in good health. The CDR3 sequence: CASSVGGYETQYF. The CDR3 nucleotides are TGTGCCAGCAGCGTGGGGGGATACGAGACCCAGTACTTC.